The clone carrying this T cell receptor (beta chain) was recorded at least ten times. The library put unique molecular identifiers onto individual cDNA molecules. Original processing methods: Per-sample TCR counts ranged from 23,224 to 690,600, median 95,638. TCRdb re-called the RACE reads with MiXCR, one entry per CDR3 protein. The V and J calls and clone size come from TCRdb's table, not from the authors' own analysis. This table holds around 45,000 distinct CDR3 sequences, 3% to 4.5% found once. This sample is part of a study of human T cells and chemical hapten exposure. In the study overall: Small pooled library volume differences chiefly drove per-sample TCR yield variation.

Regarding time point: healthy volunteer bleed at 6 weeks. Unfractionated whole blood was the source of the extracted total RNA. Germline values: CDR1 SGHTA, CDR2 FQGNSA. The CDR3 contains 15 residues. Trimming cost V 3 bases and J 4 bases, with 13 bases left between them. This chain links TRBV7-2 with TRBJ1-5; the D is unclear. Sequences were obtained from whole blood. This receptor was obtained from a human donor in good health. Some clones in this sample may be carry-over from other donors' samples. This CDR3 reads CASSFPVGSNQPQHF. Here the CDR3 DNA reads TGTGCCAGCAGCTTCCCGGTAGGGAGTAATCAGCCCCAGCATTTT.